One T cell receptor (beta chain) is described in this entry. This CDR3 contains 18 residues. Germline V lookup: CDR1 SEHNR, CDR2 FQNEAQ (reference sequence). V was pared by 1 base and J by 2 bases, with 8 bases of the junction left unmatched. The sample comes from a study of T cell changes during pregnancy in multiple sclerosis. Sequencing was performed with immunoSEQ multiplex PCR; in TCRdb, only in-frame clones are kept and a portion is missing. Counted here are about 40,000 clones, 93% occurring once; the ten biggest clones make up about 0.41%. The input for sequencing was CD4+ T cells from peripheral blood mononuclear cells, taken in the first trimester of pregnancy. The chain couples TRBV7-9 to TRBJ2-7; TRBD2 matches at 13 bases. The TCR sequence derives from a female donor with multiple sclerosis, enrolled in a pregnancy study. The CDR3 DNA follows: TGTGCCAGCAGCTTAGTTCGCGGAACTAGCGGGAGGGCCTACGAGCAGTACTTC. Translation gives CASSLVRGTSGRAYEQYF. Drawing the rest from reference TRBV7-9 and TRBJ2-7, the complete variable domain is DTGVSQNPRHKITKRGQNVTFRCDPISEHNRLYWYRQTLGQGPEFLTYFQNEAQLEKSRLLSDRFSAERPKGSFSTLEIQRTEQGDSAMYLCASSLVRGTSGRAYEQYFGPGTRLTVT.